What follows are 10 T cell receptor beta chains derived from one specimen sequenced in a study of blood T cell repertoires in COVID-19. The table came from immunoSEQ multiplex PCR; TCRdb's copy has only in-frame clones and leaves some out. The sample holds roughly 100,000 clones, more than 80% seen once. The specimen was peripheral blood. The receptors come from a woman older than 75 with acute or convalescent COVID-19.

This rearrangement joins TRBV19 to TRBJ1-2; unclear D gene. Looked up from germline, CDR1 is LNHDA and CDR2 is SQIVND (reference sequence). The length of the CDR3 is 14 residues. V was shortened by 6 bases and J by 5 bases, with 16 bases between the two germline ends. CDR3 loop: CASRSPRSLYGYTF. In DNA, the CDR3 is TGTGCCAGTAGGTCTCCCAGGTCCCTATATGGCTACACCTTC.

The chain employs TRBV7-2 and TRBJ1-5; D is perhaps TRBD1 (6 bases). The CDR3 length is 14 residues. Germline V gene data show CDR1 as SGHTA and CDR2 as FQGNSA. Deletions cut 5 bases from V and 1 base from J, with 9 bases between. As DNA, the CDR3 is TGTGCCAGCAGCCCAGGGGTAAGCAATCAGCCCCAGCATTTT. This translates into CASSPGVSNQPQHF.

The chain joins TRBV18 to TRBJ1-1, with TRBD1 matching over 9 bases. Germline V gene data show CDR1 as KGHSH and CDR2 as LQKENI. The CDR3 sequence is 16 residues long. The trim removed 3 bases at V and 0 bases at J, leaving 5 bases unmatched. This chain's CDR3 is CASSPRQGGVNTEAFF. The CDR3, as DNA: TGTGCCAGCTCACCGCGACAGGGGGGAGTGAACACTGAAGCTTTCTTT.

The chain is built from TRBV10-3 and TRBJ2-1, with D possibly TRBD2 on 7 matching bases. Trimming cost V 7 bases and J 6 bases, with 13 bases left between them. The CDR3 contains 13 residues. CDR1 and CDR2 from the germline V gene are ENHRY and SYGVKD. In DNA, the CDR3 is TGTGCCATCATGGGGGGGCGGACCAATGAGCAGTTCTTC. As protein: CAIMGGRTNEQFF.

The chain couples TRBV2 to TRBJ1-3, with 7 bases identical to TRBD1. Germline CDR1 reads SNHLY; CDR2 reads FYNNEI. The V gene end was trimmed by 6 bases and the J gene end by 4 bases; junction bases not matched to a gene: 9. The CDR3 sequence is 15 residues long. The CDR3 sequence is CASRREGALGNTIYF. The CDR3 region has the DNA TGTGCCAGCAGGAGAGAGGGGGCCTTGGGAAACACCATATATTTT.

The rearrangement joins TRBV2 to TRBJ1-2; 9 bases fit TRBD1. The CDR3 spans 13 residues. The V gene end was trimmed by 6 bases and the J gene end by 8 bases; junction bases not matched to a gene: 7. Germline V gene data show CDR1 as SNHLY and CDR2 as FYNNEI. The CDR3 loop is CASSLGQGGGYTF. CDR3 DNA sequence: TGTGCCAGCAGCCTGGGACAGGGTGGGGGCTACACCTTC.

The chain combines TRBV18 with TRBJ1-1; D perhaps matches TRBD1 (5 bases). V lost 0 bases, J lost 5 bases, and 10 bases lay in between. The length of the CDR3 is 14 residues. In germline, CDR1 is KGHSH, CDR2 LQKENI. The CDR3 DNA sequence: TGTGCCAGCTCACCACCGCCGCAGGGTACTGAAGCTTTCTTT. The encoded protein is CASSPPPQGTEAFF. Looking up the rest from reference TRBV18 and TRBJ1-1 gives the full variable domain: NAGVMQNPRHLVRRRGQEARLRCSPMKGHSHVYWYRQLPEEGLKFMVYLQKENIIDESGMPKERFSAEFPKEGPSILRIQQVVRGDSAAYFCASSPPPQGTEAFFGQGTRLTVV.

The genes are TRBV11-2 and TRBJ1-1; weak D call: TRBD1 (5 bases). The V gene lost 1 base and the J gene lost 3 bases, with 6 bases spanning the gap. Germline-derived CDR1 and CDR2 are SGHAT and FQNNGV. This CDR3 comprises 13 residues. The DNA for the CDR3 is TGTGCCAGCAGCTTAGCGGGGGACACTGAAGCTTTCTTT. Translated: CASSLAGDTEAFF.

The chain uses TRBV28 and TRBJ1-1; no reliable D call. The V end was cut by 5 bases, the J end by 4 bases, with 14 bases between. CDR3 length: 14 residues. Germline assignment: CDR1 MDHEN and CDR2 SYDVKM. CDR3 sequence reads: CASSPADRSTEAFF. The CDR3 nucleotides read TGTGCCAGCAGTCCCGCTGATAGGAGCACTGAAGCTTTCTTT.

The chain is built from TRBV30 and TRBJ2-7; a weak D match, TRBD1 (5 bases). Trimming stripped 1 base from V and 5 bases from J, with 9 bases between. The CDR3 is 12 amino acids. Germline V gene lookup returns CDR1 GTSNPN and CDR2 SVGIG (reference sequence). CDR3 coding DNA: TGTGCCTGGAGTGCAGGGTTCCACGAGCAGTACTTC. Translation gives CAWSAGFHEQYF.